Included here is one T cell receptor beta chain sequence, with context. The antigen is unknown. Construction of the TCRbeta library involved unique molecular identifiers. TCRdb re-called the PCR reads through MiXCR, storing one row per CDR3 protein. The data hold fewer than 35,000 distinct CDR3 sequences, with 18% observed a single time. This entry belongs to a study of T-cell reconstitution after alpha-beta-depleted transplantation in children. The CDR3 has 14 amino acids. The germline gives CDR1 SQVTM, CDR2 ANQGSEA. Trimming took off 6 bases at V and 5 bases at J, with 17 bases between the two ends. Study-wide findings and caveats: Among T cells one year after transplant, newly produced cells accounted for most counts and diversity. Reportedly, roughly two months post-transplant, alpha-beta T cells arose from several hundred expanded graft clones. Diversity of TCRbeta at day 60 was high in some patients, arising from surviving recipient T cells and thymic progenitors.

The rearrangement links TRBV29-1 to TRBJ1-5; no clear D gene. The origin of this receptor is a male patient aged 2-10 years who had a stem cell transplant for acute lymphoblastic leukemia, so the T cells may come from the graft donor. This specimen consisted of PBMCs, mostly from graft donor cells, obtained 60 days after TCRalphabeta/CD19-depleted stem cell transplant. The DNA for the CDR3 is TGCAGCGTGGCTACCGCGGACGGTGATCAGCCCCAGCATTTT. This sequence encodes CSVATADGDQPQHF.